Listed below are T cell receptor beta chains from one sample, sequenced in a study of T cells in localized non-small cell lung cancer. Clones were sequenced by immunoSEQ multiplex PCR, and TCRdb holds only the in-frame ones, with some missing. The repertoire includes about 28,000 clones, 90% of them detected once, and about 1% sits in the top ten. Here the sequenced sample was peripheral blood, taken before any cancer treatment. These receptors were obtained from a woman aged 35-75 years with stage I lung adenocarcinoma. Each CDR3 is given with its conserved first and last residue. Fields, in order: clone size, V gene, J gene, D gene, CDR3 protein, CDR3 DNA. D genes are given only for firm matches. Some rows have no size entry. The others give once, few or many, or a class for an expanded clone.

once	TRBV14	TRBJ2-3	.	CASSQFARQGGDTQYF	TGTGCCAGCAGCCAATTCGCGAGACAGGGAGGCGATACGCAGTATTTT
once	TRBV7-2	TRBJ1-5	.	CASSLVAQSNQPQHF	TGTGCCAGCAGCTTAGTAGCACAGAGCAATCAGCCCCAGCATTTT
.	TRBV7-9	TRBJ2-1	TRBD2	CASSDILAGGYNEQFF	TGTGCCAGCAGCGATATTCTAGCGGGAGGCTACAATGAGCAGTTCTTC
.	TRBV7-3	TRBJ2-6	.	CASSFGTGANVLTF	TGTGCCAGCAGCTTCGGGACTGGGGCCAACGTCCTGACTTTC
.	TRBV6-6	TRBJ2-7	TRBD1	CASSVGQQTYEQYF	TGTGCCAGCAGCGTGGGACAGCAAACCTACGAGCAGTACTTC
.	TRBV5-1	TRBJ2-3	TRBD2	CASSLAGGLGDTQYF	TGCGCCAGCAGCTTGGCGGGGGGGCTCGGAGATACGCAGTATTTT
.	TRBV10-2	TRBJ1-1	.	CASTKDTLRAFF	TGCGCCAGCACCAAGGACACTTTGAGAGCTTTCTTT
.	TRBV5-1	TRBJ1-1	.	CASSLARAAGTGAFF	TGCGCCAGCAGCTTGGCCCGGGCCGCAGGGACTGGAGCTTTCTTT
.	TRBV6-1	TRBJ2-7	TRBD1	CASSDRDRGHTYF	TGTGCCAGCAGTGATCGGGACAGGGGGCATACGTACTTC
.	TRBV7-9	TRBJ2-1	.	CASSPTTAIPRMNEQFF	TGTGCCAGCAGCCCAACTACGGCTATTCCCCGAATGAATGAGCAGTTCTTC
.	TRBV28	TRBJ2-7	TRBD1	CASSFFGQGGPYEQYF	TGTGCCAGCAGTTTTTTTGGACAGGGAGGCCCCTACGAGCAGTACTTC
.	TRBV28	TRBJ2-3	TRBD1	CASSLLTGTGGRGPDTQYF	TGTGCCAGCAGTTTATTAACCGGGACAGGGGGGAGGGGGCCAGATACGCAGTATTTT
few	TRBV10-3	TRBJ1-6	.	CAISESTGSPLHF	TGTGCCATCAGTGAGTCGACAGGCTCACCCCTCCACTTT
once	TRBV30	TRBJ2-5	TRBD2	CAWSPAGGWQETQYF	TGTGCCTGGAGCCCAGCGGGGGGGTGGCAAGAGACCCAGTACTTC
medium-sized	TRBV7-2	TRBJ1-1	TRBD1	CASSPRDRGSYTEAFF	TGTGCCAGCAGCCCCAGGGACAGGGGTTCGTACACTGAAGCTTTCTTT
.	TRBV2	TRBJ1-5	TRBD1	CASIENRGQPQHF	TGTGCCAGCATCGAGAACAGGGGACAGCCCCAGCATTTT
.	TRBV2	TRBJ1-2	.	CASRPPSGRGRYGYTF	TGTGCCAGCAGGCCCCCATCAGGCAGAGGAAGGTATGGCTACACCTTC
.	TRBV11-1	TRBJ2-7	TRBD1	CASTDSFGQGSDEQYF	TGTGCCAGCACCGACTCCTTCGGACAGGGAAGTGACGAGCAGTACTTC
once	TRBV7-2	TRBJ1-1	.	CASSPSRWAFF	TGTGCCAGCAGCCCGTCTAGGTGGGCTTTCTTT
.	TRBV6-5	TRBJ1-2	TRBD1	CASSGDRGPNYGYTF	TGTGCCAGCAGTGGGGACAGGGGGCCTAACTATGGCTACACCTTC
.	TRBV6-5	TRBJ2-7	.	CASSPLPDSEQYF	TGTGCCAGCAGTCCACTCCCCGATAGCGAGCAGTACTTC
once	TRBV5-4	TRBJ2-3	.	CASSFDRTDTQYF	TGTGCCAGCAGCTTTGATCGCACAGATACGCAGTATTTT
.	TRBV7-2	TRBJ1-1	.	CASSSERKNTEAFF	TGTGCCAGCAGCTCAGAACGGAAGAACACTGAAGCTTTCTTT
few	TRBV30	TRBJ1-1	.	CAWSEAGHTEAFF	TGTGCCTGGAGTGAGGCGGGACACACTGAAGCTTTCTTT
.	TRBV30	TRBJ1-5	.	CAWSNGGVQPQHF	TGTGCCTGGAGTAACGGTGGGGTCCAGCCCCAGCATTTT
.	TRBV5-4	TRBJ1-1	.	CASSLAEGLGTEAFF	TGTGCCAGCAGCTTGGCGGAGGGGTTGGGCACTGAAGCTTTCTTT
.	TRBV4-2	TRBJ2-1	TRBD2	CASSQAGGGRDEQFF	TGTGCCAGCAGTCAAGCGGGAGGGGGAAGGGATGAGCAGTTCTTC
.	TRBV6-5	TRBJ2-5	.	CASGRVLETQYF	TGTGCCAGCGGTCGGGTCTTGGAGACCCAGTACTTC
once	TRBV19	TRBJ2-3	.	CASSPRAPISDTQYF	TGTGCCAGTAGCCCGAGAGCCCCGATTTCAGATACGCAGTATTTT
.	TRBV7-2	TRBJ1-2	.	CASSASTAYGYTF	TGTGCCAGCAGCGCAAGCACGGCTTATGGCTACACCTTC
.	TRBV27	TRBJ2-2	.	CASSWTVYKNTGELFF	TGTGCCAGCAGTTGGACGGTCTACAAGAACACCGGGGAGCTGTTTTTT
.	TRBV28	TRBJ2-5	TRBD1	CASSTPGTGVETQYF	TGTGCCAGCAGTACCCCCGGGACAGGGGTAGAGACCCAGTACTTC
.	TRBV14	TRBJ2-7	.	CASSQDPISNYEQYF	TGTGCCAGCAGCCAAGATCCGATTTCCAACTACGAGCAGTACTTC
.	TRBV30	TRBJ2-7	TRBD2	CAWSVLGTSGVSGVYEQYF	TGTGCCTGGAGTGTACTCGGGACTAGCGGGGTTTCAGGCGTCTACGAGCAGTACTTC
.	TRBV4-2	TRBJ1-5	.	CASSQDLIRADQPQHF	TGTGCCAGCAGCCAAGATCTCATCAGGGCGGACCAGCCCCAGCATTTT
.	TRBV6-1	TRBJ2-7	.	CASSELYEQYF	TGTGCCAGCAGTGAATTGTACGAGCAGTACTTC